This T cell receptor beta chain derives from a study of T cells in Graves' hyperthyroidism and ophthalmopathy. Study details: Peripheral blood samples were taken at initial diagnosis, prior to any treatment.

Findings of the study overall: A 13 V-J signature model discriminated ophthalmopathy versus stable hyperthyroidism.

Patients with uncontrolled infections, other autoimmune diseases, pregnancy or lactation were excluded. PBMCs came from roughly 10 ml fresh peripheral blood. TCR beta CDR3 region amplification was performed from RNA transcripts. First-round RT-PCR targeting the TCR CDR3 was performed with the HTBI primer set. MiXCR, run by TCRdb on the multiplex PCR reads, gives a single entry per CDR3 protein. The sample records hundreds of thousands of distinct CDR3 sequences, around 21% being singletons. This clonotype has ten or more counts. No antigen is known for it. Trimming cost V 5 bases and J 4 bases, with 14 bases left between them. The CDR3 has 14 residues.

Source material: blood. The rearrangement uses TRBV12-3 or TRBV12-4 and TRBJ1-2, with D perhaps matching TRBD1 (6 bases). The sequence was obtained from a man aged 25-45 years with Graves' ophthalmopathy. This chain's CDR3 is CASSPQGQIYGYTF. In DNA, the CDR3 is TGTGCCAGCAGTCCCCAAGGACAGATCTATGGCTACACCTTC.